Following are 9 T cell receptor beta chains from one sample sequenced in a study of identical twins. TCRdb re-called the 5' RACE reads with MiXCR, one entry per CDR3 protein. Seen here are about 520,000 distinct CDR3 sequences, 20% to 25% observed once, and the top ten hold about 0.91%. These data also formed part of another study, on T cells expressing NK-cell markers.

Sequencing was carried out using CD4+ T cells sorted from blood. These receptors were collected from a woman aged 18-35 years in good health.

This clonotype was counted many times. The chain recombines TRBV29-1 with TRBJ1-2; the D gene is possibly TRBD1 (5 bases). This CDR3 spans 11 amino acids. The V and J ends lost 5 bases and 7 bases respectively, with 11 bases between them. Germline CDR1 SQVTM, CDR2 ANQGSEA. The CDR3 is CSVYKGVGYTF. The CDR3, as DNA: TGCAGCGTTTATAAAGGGGTTGGCTACACCTTC.

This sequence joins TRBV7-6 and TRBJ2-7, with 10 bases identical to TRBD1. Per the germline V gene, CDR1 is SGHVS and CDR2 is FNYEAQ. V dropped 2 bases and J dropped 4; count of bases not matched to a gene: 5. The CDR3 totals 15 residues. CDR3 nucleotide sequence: TGTGCCAGCAGCTTATCGGGACAGGGGAGGTACGAGCAGTACTTC. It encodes CASSLSGQGRYEQYF.

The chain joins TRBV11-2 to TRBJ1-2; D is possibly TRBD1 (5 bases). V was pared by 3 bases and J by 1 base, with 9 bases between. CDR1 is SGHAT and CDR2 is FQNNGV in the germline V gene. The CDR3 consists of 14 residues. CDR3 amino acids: CASSFRGDNYGYTF. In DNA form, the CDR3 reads TGTGCCAGCAGCTTCAGAGGGGATAACTATGGCTACACCTTC.

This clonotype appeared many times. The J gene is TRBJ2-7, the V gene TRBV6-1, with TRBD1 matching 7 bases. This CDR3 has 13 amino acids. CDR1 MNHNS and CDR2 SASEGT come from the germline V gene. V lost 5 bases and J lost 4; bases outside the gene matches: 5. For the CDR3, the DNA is TGTGCCAGCAGTCGACAGGGTTTGTACGAGCAGTACTTC. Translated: CASSRQGLYEQYF.

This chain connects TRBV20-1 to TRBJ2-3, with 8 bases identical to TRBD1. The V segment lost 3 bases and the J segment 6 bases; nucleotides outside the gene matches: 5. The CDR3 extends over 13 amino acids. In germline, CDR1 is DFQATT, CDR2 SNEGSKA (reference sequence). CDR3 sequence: CSASQGAVDTQYF. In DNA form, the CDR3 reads TGCAGTGCTAGCCAGGGGGCGGTGGATACGCAGTATTTT.

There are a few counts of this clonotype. The CDR3: CASSIEGDSYEQYF. The DNA for the CDR3 is TGCGCCAGCAGCATCGAGGGGGACTCCTACGAGCAGTACTTC. J is TRBJ2-7 and V is TRBV5-1; possible D gene TRBD1, 6 bases. Germline loops: CDR1 SGHRS, CDR2 YFSETQ. This CDR3 spans 14 amino acids. V was clipped by 4 bases and J by 0 bases, with 11 bases between them. Variable domain in full (rest from reference TRBV5-1 and TRBJ2-7): KAGVTQTPRYLIKTRGQQVTLSCSPISGHRSVSWYQQTPGQGLQFLFEYFSETQRNKGNFPGRFSGRQFSNSRSEMNVSTLELGDSALYLCASSIEGDSYEQYFGPGTRLTVT.

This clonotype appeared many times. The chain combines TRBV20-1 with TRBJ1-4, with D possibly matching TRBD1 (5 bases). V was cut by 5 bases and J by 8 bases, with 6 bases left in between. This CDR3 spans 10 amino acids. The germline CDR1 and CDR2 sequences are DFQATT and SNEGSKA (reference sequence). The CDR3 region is CSARQEKLFF. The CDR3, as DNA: TGCAGTGCTCGACAGGAAAAACTGTTTTTT.

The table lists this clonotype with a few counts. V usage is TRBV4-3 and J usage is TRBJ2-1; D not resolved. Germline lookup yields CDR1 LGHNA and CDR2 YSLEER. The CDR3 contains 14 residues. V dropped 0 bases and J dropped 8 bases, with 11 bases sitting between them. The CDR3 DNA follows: TGCGCCAGCAGCCAAGATGGATTTCGGGATGAGCAGTTCTTC. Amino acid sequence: CASSQDGFRDEQFF.

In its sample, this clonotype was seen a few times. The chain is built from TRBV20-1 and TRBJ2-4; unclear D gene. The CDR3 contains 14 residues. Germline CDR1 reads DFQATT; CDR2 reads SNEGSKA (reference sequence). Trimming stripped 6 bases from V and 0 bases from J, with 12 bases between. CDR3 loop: CSAPLARAKNIQYF. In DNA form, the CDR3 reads TGCAGTGCCCCTCTGGCCAGAGCCAAAAACATTCAGTACTTC.